This TCR beta chain comes out of a study of T cells in Graves' hyperthyroidism and ophthalmopathy. The authors obtained PBMCs from 7.5 to 10 ml of fresh peripheral blood. It was RNA transcripts that yielded the amplified TCR beta CDR3 regions. HTBI primers drove first-round RT-PCR of the TCR CDR3. TCRdb recomputed calls from the multiplex PCR reads with MiXCR, one row per CDR3 protein. The sample contains nearly 600,000 distinct CDR3 sequences, roughly 14% of which appear only once. The V gene's germline CDR1 is SEHNR and CDR2 FQNEAQ (reference sequence). The V gene lost 0 bases and the J gene lost 3 bases, with 8 bases spanning the gap. The CDR3 runs to 14 residues. This clonotype showed up just a few times.

Specimen: blood. The rearrangement uses TRBV7-9 and TRBJ1-1; D may be TRBD1 (5 bases). The clonotype comes from a woman under 40 with Graves' hyperthyroidism that later progressed to Graves' ophthalmopathy. The CDR3 DNA reads TGTGCCAGCAGCTTAGCCAGGGTAGACACTGAAGCTTTCTTT. Its translation is CASSLARVDTEAFF.